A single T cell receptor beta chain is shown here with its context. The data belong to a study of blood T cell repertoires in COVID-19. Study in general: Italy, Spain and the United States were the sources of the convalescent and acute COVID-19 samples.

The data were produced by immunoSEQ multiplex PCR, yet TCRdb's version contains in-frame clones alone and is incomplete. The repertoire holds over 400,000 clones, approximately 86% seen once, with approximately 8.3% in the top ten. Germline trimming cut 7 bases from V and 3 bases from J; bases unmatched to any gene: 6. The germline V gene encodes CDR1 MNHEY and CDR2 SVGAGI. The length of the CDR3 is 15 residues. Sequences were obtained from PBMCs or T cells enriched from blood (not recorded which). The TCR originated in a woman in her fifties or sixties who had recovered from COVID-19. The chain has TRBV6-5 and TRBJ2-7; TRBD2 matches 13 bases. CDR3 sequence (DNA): TGTGCCAGCATCCCGGGACTAGCGGGGAACTACGAGCAGTACTTC. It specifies CASIPGLAGNYEQYF.